The next 8 T cell receptor beta chains were all read from a single sample in a study of cytomegalovirus exposure and HLA in healthy donors. In the PCR, 60 Vbeta and 13 Jbeta primers were used. Produced via immunoSEQ multiplex PCR; TCRdb's table is partial and in-frame only. The table lists 80,000 to 95,000 clones, almost 85% of them singletons, with 5.6% in the top ten. The sample comprised PBMCs. The receptors originated from a woman aged 18-29 years in good health and CMV-seropositive.

This clone has just a few counts. The chain employs TRBV11-2 and TRBJ2-5; D possibly corresponds to TRBD2 (6 bases). The CDR3 is made up of 16 amino acids. V was clipped by 1 base and J by 5 bases, with 17 bases between them. Germline V CDR1 and CDR2: SGHAT, FQNNGV. The CDR3 DNA reads as TGTGCCAGCAGCTTAGGGGGTCGGGGAGGCTGGGAGACCCAGTACTTC. It codes for CASSLGGRGGWETQYF.

A few counts support this clone. V and J are TRBV19 and TRBJ1-3; no definite D call. CDR1 is LNHDA, CDR2 SQIVND, per germline (reference sequence). Trimming took 3 bases from V and 9 from J, leaving 6 bases between them. This CDR3 region has 11 residues. The CDR3 DNA reads as TGTGCCAGTAGTATCGGAGTCACCATATATTTT. It yields the protein CASSIGVTIYF.

CDR3 protein: CASSLSGGGAAYEQYF. The DNA of the CDR3 is TGTGCCAGCAGCTTATCTGGCGGGGGGGCCGCCTACGAGCAGTACTTC. This chain connects TRBV5-4 to TRBJ2-7; 9 bases agree with TRBD2. The germline V gene has CDR1 SGHNT and CDR2 YYREEE (reference sequence). The ends lost 2 bases at V and 2 bases at J; junction bases unmatched: 8. The CDR3 is 16 residues long.

The chain has TRBV19 and TRBJ1-2, with 9 nucleotides matching TRBD1. Germline V gene sequence: CDR1 LNHDA, CDR2 SQIVND (reference sequence). This CDR3 spans 13 amino acids. With 5 bases clipped from V and 10 bases from J, the junction kept 8 bases outside the gene matches. The CDR3 protein is CASSPDRGFVYTF. CDR3 DNA sequence: TGTGCCAGTAGTCCGGACAGGGGATTTGTCTACACCTTC.

The chain has TRBV5-1 and TRBJ1-5; D not resolved. This CDR3 comprises 16 residues. Germline loops: CDR1 SGHRS, CDR2 YFSETQ. The V gene lost 6 bases and the J gene lost 2 bases, with 18 bases spanning the gap. The CDR3 DNA is TGCGCCAGCAACACCTCGGAGGGATGTGGCAATCAGCCCCAGCATTTT. As protein: CASNTSEGCGNQPQHF.

CDR3 DNA: TGTGCCAGCAGCTTATTTGGACAGCTTTTACACGAGCAGTACTTC. Amino acid sequence: CASSLFGQLLHEQYF. This chain uses TRBV11-2 with TRBJ2-7, with D possibly matching TRBD1 (6 bases). Trimming removed 2 bases at V and 5 bases at J, with 16 bases between. CDR1 is SGHAT, CDR2 FQNNGV, per germline. CDR3 length: 15 residues.

The V gene is TRBV4-1, the J gene TRBJ2-7, with 9 nucleotides matching TRBD1. Germline V gene data show CDR1 as MGHRA and CDR2 as YSYEKL. This CDR3 has 17 amino acids. J gave up 3 bases and V 0 bases, and 9 bases lay outside the gene matches. In nucleotides, the CDR3 is TGCGCCAGCAGCCAAGAGGGGGACAGGGTTGACCTCTACGAGCAGTACTTC. Its protein product is CASSQEGDRVDLYEQYF.

The V call is TRBV7-9, the J call TRBJ1-2; D not certain. V lost 4 bases to trimming and J lost 4 bases, with 16 bases between them. Germline CDR1 is SEHNR and CDR2 is FQNEAQ (reference sequence). The CDR3 runs 15 residues. The CDR3 bases are TGTGCCAGCAGCTCTTTCCCTACGGGAGGCTATGGCTACACCTTC. This sequence encodes CASSSFPTGGYGYTF.